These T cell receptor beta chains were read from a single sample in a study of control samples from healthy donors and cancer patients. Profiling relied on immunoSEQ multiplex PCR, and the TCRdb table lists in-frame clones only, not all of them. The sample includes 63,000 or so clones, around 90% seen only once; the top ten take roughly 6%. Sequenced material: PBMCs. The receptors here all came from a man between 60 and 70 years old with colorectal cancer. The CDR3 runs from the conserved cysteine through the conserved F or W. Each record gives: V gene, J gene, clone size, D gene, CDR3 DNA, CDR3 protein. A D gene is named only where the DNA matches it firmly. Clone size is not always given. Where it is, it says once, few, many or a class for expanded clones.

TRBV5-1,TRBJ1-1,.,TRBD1,TGCGCCAGCAGCGAGGACAGGGGGCCTAGCACTGAAGCTTTCTTT,CASSEDRGPSTEAFF
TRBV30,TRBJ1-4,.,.,TGTGCCTGGACCCACTGGGGCGCAACTAATGAAAAACTGTTTTTT,CAWTHWGATNEKLFF
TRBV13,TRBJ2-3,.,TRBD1,TGTGCCAGCAGCCCCAGGTGGCAGGGGGCGAGTAGCGTATCCACAGATACGCAGTATTTT,CASSPRWQGASSVSTDTQYF
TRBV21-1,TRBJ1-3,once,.,TGTGCCAGACCCCATTCGGCAGGGAGCTCTGGAAACACCATATATTTT,CARPHSAGSSGNTIYF
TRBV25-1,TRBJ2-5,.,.,TGTGCCAGCAGTTTAGATCGAGACGTAGGGGGGACCCAGTACTTC,CASSLDRDVGGTQYF
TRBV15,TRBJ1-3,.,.,TGTGCCACCAGCAGAGAGACAGATGGAAACACCATATATTTT,CATSRETDGNTIYF
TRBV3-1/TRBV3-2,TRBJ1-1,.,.,TGTGCCAGCAGTCCCGGTCCGGCGGGAGCTTTCTTT,CASSPGPAGAFF
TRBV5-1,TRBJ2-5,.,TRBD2,TGCGCCAGCAGCTTGGCAGCGGGGGGGGCAGAGACCCAGTACTTC,CASSLAAGGAETQYF
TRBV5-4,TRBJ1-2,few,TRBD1,TGTGCCAGCAGCTTGGTAGGGTCTCAGGGGGCCTATGGCTACACCTTC,CASSLVGSQGAYGYTF
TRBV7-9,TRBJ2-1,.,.,TGTGCCAGCAGCACAGGGGGGGAGTATGGGCGTGAGCAGTTCTTC,CASSTGGEYGREQFF
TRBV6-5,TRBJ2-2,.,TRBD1,TGTGCCAGCAGGAGGGGACAGGGAAACACCGGGGAGCTGTTTTTT,CASRRGQGNTGELFF
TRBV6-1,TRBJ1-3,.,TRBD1,TGTGCCAGCAGTGACATCCGGGACAGGGGAAACACCATATATTTT,CASSDIRDRGNTIYF
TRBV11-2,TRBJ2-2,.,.,TGTGCCAGCAGCTTTCAAGGGGTCGGGGAGCTGTTTTTT,CASSFQGVGELFF
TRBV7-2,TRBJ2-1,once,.,TGTGCCAGCAGCCGTCCTTATCGAGGGGGGGCGAGCTCCTACAATGAGCAGTTCTTC,CASSRPYRGGASSYNEQFF
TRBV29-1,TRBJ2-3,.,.,TGCAGCGTTGCTTCGGGACTGTACACAGATACGCAGTATTTT,CSVASGLYTDTQYF
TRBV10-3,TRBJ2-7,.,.,TGTGCCATCAGCTCGGGGGCTAGCGGCGTAAACGAGCAGTACTTC,CAISSGASGVNEQYF
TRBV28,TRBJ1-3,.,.,TGTGCCAGCAGTTTATTACCGAACTCTGGAAACACCATATATTTT,CASSLLPNSGNTIYF
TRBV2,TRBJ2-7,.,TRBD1,TGTGCCAGCGCCGACAGGGAAGGAGTCAGCGAGCAGTACTTC,CASADREGVSEQYF
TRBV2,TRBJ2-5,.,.,TGTGCCAGCAGTGTGGGGCAGTTTGGAGGGGAGACCCAGTACTTC,CASSVGQFGGETQYF
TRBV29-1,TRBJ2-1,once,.,TGCAGCGTTTACCCGGGACACTACAATGAGCAGTTCTTC,CSVYPGHYNEQFF
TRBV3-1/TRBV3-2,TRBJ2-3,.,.,TGTGCCAGCAGCCCCAAGGGGGGCACAGATACGCAGTATTTT,CASSPKGGTDTQYF
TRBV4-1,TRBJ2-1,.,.,TGCGCCAGCAGCCAAGATTTGGGACATGAGCAGTTCTTC,CASSQDLGHEQFF
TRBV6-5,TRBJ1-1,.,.,TGTGCCAGCAGTTACCCCGCCACTGAAGCTTTCTTT,CASSYPATEAFF
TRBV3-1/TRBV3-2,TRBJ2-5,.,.,TGTGCCAGCAGCCAAGTTGGTAACCCCATCCGAGAGACCCAGTACTTC,CASSQVGNPIRETQYF
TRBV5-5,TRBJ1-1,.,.,TGTGCCAGCAGCCCGCGAGGAACTGGGAGCTGGGACACTGAAGCTTTCTTT,CASSPRGTGSWDTEAFF
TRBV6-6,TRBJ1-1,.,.,TGTGCCGGAGGGGCAGGGGAAGCTTTCTTT,CAGGAGEAFF
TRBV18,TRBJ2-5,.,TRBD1,TGTGCCAGCCGGACAGGCGTACAAGAGACCCAGTACTTC,CASRTGVQETQYF
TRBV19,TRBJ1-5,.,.,TGTGCCAGTAATGGGGGGGCCCTTTCTCAGCCCCAGCATTTT,CASNGGALSQPQHF
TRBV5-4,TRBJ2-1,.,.,TGTGCCAGCAGCGGCCGGGGGCGCTCCTACAATGAGCAGTTCTTC,CASSGRGRSYNEQFF
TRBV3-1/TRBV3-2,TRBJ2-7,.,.,TGTGCCAGCAGCCAAGGGGCAGGGAGTTTTCGGACCGCCGGCTTCTACGAGCAGTACTTC,CASSQGAGSFRTAGFYEQYF
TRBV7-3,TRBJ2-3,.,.,TGTGCCAGCAGCCCCAGTGCGGGGTTGGCGCAGTATTTT,CASSPSAGLAQYF
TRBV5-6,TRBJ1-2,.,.,TGTGCCAGCAGCGTACAGGGTGGAGGGGGCTACACCTTC,CASSVQGGGGYTF
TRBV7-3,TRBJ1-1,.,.,TGTGCCAGCAGCTTGTACAGGGACGCTGAAGCTTTCTTT,CASSLYRDAEAFF
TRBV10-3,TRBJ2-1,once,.,TGTGCCATCAGTGAGTCGATGGGGGATGAGCAGTTCTTC,CAISESMGDEQFF
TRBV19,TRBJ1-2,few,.,TGTGCCAGTAGCCGGAGTTTACAGGGAGTCAATGGCTACACCTTC,CASSRSLQGVNGYTF
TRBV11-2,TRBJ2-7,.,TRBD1,TGTGCCAGCAGCCCCCAGACAGGGGGCATAGGCTACGAGCAGTACTTC,CASSPQTGGIGYEQYF
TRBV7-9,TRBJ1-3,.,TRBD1,TGTGCCAGCAGGCTACAGGGGCGGGGAAACACCATATATTTT,CASRLQGRGNTIYF
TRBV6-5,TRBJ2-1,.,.,TGTGCCAGCAAGGCGTACCCATACAATGAGCAGTTCTTC,CASKAYPYNEQFF
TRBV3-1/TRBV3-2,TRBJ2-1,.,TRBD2,TGTGCCAGCAGCCAGGGACTAGCGGTGACCTACAATGAGCAGTTCTTC,CASSQGLAVTYNEQFF
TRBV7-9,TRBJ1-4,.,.,TGTGCCAGCAGCCTCTTTACCGGGACCGACACAGAAAAACTGTTTTTT,CASSLFTGTDTEKLFF
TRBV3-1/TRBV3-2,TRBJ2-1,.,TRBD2,TGTGCCAGCAGCCTGACTAGCGGGGGGACCTACAATGAGCAGTTCTTC,CASSLTSGGTYNEQFF
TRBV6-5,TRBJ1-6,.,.,TGTGCCAGCAGTTACCGGTGGCGTTCACCCCTCCACTTT,CASSYRWRSPLHF